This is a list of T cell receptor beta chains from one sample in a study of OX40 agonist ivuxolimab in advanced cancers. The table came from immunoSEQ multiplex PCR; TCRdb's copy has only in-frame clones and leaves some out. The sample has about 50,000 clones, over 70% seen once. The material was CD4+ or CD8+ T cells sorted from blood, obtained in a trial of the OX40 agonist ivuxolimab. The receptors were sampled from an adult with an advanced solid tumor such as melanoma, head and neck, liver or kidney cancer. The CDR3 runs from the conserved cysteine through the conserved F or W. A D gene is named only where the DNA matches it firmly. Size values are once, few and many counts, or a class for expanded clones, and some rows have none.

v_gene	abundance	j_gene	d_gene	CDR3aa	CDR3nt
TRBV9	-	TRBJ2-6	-	CASSTQNRAGANVLTF	TGTGCCAGCAGCACTCAAAACAGGGCTGGGGCCAACGTCCTGACTTTC
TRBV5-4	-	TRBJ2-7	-	CASSYASPNDRPVNEQYF	TGTGCCAGCAGCTACGCATCCCCCAATGATCGGCCGGTAAACGAGCAGTACTTC
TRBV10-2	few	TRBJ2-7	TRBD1	CASTRDRGDSYEQYF	TGCGCCAGCACTAGGGACAGGGGGGACTCCTACGAGCAGTACTTC
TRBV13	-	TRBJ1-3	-	CASSFNRRNTIYF	TGTGCCAGCAGCTTTAACAGGCGAAACACCATATATTTT
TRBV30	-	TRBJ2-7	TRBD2	CAWSPPGLAAYEQYF	TGTGCCTGGAGTCCCCCGGGACTAGCGGCCTACGAGCAGTACTTC
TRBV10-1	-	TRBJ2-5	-	CASSDPPKETQYF	TGCGCCAGCAGTGACCCACCGAAAGAGACCCAGTACTTC
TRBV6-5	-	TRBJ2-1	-	CASRRGLHNEQFF	TGTGCCAGCAGGCGGGGCCTCCACAATGAGCAGTTCTTC
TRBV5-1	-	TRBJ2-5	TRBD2	CASSSSTSGRSETQYF	TGCGCCAGCAGCTCTTCGACTAGCGGGAGGTCAGAGACCCAGTACTTC
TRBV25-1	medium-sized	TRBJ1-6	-	CASRQGVYSPLHF	TGTGCCAGCAGACAGGGTGTTTATTCACCCCTCCACTTT
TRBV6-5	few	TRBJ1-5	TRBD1	CASSKQGYQPQHF	TGTGCCAGCAGCAAACAGGGGTATCAGCCCCAGCATTTT
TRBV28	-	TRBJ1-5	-	CAILHRAGGNQPQHF	TGTGCCATCCTTCACAGGGCTGGGGGCAATCAGCCCCAGCATTTT
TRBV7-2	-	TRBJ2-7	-	CASSLDRGAAYEQYF	TGTGCCAGCAGCTTAGATAGGGGGGCTGCTTACGAGCAGTACTTC
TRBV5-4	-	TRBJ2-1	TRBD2	CASSRTSGSSYNEQFF	TGTGCCAGCAGCCGGACTAGCGGGAGCTCCTACAATGAGCAGTTCTTC
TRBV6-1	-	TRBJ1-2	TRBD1	CASRRDRVSYGYTF	TGTGCCAGCAGGCGGGACAGGGTGTCTTATGGCTACACCTTC
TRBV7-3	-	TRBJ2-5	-	CASSLGQGSQETQYF	TGTGCCAGCAGCTTAGGTCAGGGGAGCCAAGAGACCCAGTACTTC
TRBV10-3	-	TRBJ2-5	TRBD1	CAISEGRGRGETQYF	TGTGCCATCAGTGAAGGCAGGGGGCGAGGAGAGACCCAGTACTTC
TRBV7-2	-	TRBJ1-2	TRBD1	CASSLKGDRVIYGYTF	TGTGCCAGCAGCCTTAAAGGGGACAGAGTGATCTATGGCTACACCTTC
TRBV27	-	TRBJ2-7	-	CASSSSRGSYGSYEQYF	TGTGCCAGCAGTTCATCGAGGGGGTCCTACGGCTCCTACGAGCAGTACTTC
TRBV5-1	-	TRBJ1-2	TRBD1	CASSLEGQGRGYTF	TGCGCCAGCAGCTTGGAGGGACAGGGGCGCGGCTACACCTTC
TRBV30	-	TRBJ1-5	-	CAWGGRSNNQPQHF	TGTGCCTGGGGGGGACGGTCAAACAATCAGCCCCAGCATTTT
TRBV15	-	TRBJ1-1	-	CATSRVTQGNTEAFF	TGTGCCACCAGCAGAGTAACGCAGGGCAACACTGAAGCTTTCTTT
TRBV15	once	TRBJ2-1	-	CATSGGAGHYNEQFF	TGTGCCACCAGCGGAGGTGCAGGTCACTACAATGAGCAGTTCTTC
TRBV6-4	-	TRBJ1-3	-	CASSDWDHGNTIYF	TGTGCCAGCAGTGACTGGGATCACGGAAACACCATATATTTT
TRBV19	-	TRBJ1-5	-	CASTQDFSNQPQHF	TGTGCCAGTACCCAGGATTTTAGCAATCAGCCCCAGCATTTT
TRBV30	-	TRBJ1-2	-	CAWSGGAGYGYTF	TGTGCCTGGAGTGGGGGCGCGGGGTATGGCTACACCTTC
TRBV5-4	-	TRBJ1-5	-	CASSLFGNNQPQHF	TGTGCCAGCAGCTTGTTCGGCAACAATCAGCCCCAGCATTTT
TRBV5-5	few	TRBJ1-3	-	CASSLERNGVGNTIYF	TGTGCCAGCAGCTTGGAAAGGAACGGGGTGGGAAACACCATATATTTT